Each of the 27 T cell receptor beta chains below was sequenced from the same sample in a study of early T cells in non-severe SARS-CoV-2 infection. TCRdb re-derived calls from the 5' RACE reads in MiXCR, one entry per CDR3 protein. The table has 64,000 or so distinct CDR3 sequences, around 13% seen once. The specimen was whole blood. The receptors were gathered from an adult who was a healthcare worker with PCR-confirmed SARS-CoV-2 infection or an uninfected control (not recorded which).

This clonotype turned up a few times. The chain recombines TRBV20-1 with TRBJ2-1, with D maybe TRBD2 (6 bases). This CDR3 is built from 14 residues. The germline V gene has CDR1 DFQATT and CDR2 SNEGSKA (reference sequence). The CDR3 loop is CSVKLALKGNEQFF. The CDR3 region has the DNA TGCAGCGTTAAACTAGCCCTGAAAGGCAATGAGCAGTTCTTC.

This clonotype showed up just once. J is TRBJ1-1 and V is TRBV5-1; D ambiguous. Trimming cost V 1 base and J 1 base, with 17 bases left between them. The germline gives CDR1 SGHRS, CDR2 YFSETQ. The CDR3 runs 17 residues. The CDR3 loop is CASSLPQPFEGNTEAFF. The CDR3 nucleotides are TGCGCCAGCAGCTTGCCACAGCCTTTTGAAGGGAACACTGAAGCTTTCTTT.

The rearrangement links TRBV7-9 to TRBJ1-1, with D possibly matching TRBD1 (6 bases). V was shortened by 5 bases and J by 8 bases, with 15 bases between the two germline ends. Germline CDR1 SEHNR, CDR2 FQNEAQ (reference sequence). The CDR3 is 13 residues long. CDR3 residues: CASSPTGSREAFF. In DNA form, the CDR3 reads TGTGCCAGCAGCCCCACAGGGAGCAGGGAAGCTTTCTTT. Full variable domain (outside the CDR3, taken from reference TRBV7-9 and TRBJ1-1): DTGVSQNPRHKITKRGQNVTFRCDPISEHNRLYWYRQTLGQGPEFLTYFQNEAQLEKSRLLSDRFSAERPKGSFSTLEIQRTEQGDSAMYLCASSPTGSREAFFGQGTRLTVV.

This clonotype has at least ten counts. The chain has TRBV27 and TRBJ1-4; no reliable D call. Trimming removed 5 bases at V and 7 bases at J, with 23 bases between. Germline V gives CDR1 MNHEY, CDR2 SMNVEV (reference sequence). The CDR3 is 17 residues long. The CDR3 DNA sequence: TGTGCCAGCAGTGATTTCGCTACGGGCAGGTTTTTTGAAAAACTGTTTTTT. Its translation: CASSDFATGRFFEKLFF.

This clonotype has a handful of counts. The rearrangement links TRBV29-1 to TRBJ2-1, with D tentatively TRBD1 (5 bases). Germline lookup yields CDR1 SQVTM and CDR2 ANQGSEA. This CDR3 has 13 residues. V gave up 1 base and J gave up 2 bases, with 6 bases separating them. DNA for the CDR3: TGCAGCGTTGAAGGACAGACCTACAATGAGCAGTTCTTC. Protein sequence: CSVEGQTYNEQFF.

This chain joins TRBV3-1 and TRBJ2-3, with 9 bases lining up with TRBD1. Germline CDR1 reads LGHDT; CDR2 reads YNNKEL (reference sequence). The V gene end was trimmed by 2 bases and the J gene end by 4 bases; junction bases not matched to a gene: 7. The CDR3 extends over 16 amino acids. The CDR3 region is CASSQIGTGRADTQYF. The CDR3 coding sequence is TGTGCCAGCAGCCAAATAGGGACAGGGCGGGCAGATACGCAGTATTTT.

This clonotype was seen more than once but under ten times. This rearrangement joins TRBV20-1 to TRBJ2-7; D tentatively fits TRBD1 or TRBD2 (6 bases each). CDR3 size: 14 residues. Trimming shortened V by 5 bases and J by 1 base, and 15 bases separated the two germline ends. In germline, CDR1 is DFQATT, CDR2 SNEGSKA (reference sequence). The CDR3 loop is CSARKGGPSYEQYF. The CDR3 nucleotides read TGCAGTGCTCGCAAGGGGGGACCATCCTACGAGCAGTACTTC.

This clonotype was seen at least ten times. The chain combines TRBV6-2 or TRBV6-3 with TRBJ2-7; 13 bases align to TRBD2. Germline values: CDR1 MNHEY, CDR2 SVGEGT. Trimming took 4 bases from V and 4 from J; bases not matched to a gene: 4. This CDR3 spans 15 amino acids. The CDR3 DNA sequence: TGTGCCAGCAGTTCCCGGACTAGCGGGGGTTACGAGCAGTACTTC. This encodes CASSSRTSGGYEQYF.

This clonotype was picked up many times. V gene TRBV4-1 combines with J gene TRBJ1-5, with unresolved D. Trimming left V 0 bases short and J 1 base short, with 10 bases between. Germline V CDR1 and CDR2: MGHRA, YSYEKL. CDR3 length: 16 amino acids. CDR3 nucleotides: TGCGCCAGCAGCCAAGATCTCGGCGGAAGCAATCAGCCCCAGCATTTT. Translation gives CASSQDLGGSNQPQHF.

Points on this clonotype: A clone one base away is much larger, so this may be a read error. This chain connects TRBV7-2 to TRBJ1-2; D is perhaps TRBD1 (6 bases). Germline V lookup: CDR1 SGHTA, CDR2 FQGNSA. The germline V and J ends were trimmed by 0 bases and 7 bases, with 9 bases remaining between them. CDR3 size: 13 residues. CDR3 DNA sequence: TGTGCCAGCAGCTTAGCGGTGGGGGCTGGCTACACCTTC. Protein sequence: CASSLAVGAGYTF.

The CDR3 DNA follows: TGTGCCAGCAGCTCCGCGGGGTCCAGCACAGATACGCAGTATTTT. It codes for CASSSAGSSTDTQYF. The genes are TRBV7-9 and TRBJ2-3; possibly TRBD2 for D (6 bases). The germline V gene encodes CDR1 SEHNR and CDR2 FQNEAQ (reference sequence). Trimming pared 4 bases from V and 0 bases from J, leaving 11 bases between. The CDR3 length is 15 residues.

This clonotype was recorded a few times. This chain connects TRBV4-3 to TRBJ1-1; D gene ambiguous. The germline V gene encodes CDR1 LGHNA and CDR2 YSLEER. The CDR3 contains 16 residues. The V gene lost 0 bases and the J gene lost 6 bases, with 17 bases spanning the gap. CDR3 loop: CASSQDGMGLLSEAFF. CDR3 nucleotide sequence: TGCGCCAGCAGCCAAGATGGAATGGGCTTGCTTTCTGAAGCTTTCTTT.

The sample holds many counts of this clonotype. This CDR3 is CASSSSGGAYNEQFF. The CDR3 bases are TGTGCCAGCAGTTCAAGCGGGGGGGCTTACAATGAGCAGTTCTTC. This chain joins TRBV7-6 and TRBJ2-1; 10 bases map to TRBD2. After removal of 6 bases from V and 4 bases from J, the junction contained 6 bases not matched to a gene. The CDR3 is 15 amino acids. The germline gives CDR1 SGHVS, CDR2 FNYEAQ.

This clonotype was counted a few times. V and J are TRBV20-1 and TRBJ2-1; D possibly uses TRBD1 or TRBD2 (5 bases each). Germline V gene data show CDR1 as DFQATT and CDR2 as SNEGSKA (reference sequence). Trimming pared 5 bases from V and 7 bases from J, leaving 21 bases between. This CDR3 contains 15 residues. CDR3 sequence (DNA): TGCAGTGCTTTCCCCGGGACCACGTGGGTGAATGAGCAGTTCTTC. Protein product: CSAFPGTTWVNEQFF.

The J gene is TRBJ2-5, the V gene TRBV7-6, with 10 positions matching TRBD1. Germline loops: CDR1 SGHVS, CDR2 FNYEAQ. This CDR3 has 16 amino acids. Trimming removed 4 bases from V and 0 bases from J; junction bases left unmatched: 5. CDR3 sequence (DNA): TGTGCCAGCAGCTGGACAGGGGGGGAATACCAAGAGACCCAGTACTTC. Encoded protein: CASSWTGGEYQETQYF.

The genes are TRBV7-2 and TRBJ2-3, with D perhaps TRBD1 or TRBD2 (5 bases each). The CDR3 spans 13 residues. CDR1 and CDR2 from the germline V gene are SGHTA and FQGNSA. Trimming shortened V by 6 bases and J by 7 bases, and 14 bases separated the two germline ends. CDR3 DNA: TGTGCCAGCAGTCCCCAGGGAGAGAATACGCAGTATTTT. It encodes CASSPQGENTQYF.

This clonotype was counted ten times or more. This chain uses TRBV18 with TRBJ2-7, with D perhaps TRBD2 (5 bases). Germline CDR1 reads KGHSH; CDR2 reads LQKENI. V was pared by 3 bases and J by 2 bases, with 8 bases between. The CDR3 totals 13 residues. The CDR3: CASSPGLTYEQYF. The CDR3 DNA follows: TGTGCCAGCTCACCCGGACTGACCTACGAGCAGTACTTC.

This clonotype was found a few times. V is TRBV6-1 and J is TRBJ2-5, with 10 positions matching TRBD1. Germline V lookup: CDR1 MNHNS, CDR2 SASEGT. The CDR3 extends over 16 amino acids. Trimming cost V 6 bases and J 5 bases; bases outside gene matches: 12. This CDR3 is CASRDVTGTGDETQYF. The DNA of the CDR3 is TGTGCCAGCAGGGATGTAACCGGGACAGGGGACGAGACCCAGTACTTC.

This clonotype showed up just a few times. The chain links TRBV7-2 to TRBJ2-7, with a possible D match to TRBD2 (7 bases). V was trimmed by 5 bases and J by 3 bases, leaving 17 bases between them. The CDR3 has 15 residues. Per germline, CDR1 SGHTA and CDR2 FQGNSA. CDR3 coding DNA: TGTGCCAGCAGCCGCGGGGGCGGGAAAAGCTACGAGCAGTACTTC. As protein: CASSRGGGKSYEQYF.

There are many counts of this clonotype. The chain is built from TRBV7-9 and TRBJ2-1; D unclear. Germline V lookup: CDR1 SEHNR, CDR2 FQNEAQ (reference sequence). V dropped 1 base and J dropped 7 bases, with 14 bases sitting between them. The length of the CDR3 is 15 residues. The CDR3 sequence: CASSLDRVTQNEQFF. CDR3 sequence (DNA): TGTGCCAGCAGCTTAGACCGGGTTACACAGAATGAGCAGTTCTTC.

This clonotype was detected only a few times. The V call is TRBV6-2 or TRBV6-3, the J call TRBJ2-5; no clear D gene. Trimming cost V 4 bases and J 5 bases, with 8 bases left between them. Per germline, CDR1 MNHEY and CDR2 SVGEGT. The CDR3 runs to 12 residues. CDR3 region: CASSLGWETQYF. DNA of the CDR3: TGTGCCAGCAGTTTGGGCTGGGAGACCCAGTACTTC.

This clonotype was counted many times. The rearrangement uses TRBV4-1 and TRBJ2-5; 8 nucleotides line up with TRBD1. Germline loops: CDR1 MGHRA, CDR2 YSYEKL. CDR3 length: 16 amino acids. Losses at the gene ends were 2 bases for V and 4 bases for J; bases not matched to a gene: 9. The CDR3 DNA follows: TGCGCCAGCAGCCAACGAACAGGGGGGTTTGCAGAGACCCAGTACTTC. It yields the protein CASSQRTGGFAETQYF.

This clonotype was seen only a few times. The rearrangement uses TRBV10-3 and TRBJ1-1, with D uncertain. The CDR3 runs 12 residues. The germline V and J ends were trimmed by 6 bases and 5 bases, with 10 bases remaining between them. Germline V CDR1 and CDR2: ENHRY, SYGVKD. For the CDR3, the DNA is TGTGCCATCAGGGAGGTGGGAACTGAAGCTTTCTTT. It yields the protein CAIREVGTEAFF.

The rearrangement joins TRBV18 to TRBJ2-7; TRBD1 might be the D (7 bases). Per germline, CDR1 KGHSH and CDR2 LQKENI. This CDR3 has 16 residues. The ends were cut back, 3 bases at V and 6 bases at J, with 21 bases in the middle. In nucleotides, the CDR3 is TGTGCCAGCTCACCGGCCGGATCGGAGGGGGCAAGCGAGCAGTACTTC. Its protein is CASSPAGSEGASEQYF.

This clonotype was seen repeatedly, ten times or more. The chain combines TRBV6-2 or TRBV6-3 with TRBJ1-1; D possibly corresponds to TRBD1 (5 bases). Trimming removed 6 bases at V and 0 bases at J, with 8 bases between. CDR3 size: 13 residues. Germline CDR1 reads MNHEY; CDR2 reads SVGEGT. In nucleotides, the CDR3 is TGTGCCAGCAGGGGACCGATGAACACTGAAGCTTTCTTT. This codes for CASRGPMNTEAFF.

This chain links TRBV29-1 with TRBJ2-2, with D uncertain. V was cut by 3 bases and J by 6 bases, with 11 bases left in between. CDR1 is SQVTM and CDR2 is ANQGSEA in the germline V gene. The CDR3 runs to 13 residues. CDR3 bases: TGCAGCGTTGAGCCTGGTCAGGCCGGGGAGCTGTTTTTT. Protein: CSVEPGQAGELFF.

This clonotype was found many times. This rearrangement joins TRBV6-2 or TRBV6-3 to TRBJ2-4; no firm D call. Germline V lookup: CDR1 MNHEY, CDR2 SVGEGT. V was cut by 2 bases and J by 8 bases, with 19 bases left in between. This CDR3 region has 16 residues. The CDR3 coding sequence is TGTGCCAGCAGTTACAGAGGTCCAGAACATGTAGACATTCAGTACTTC. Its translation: CASSYRGPEHVDIQYF.